This T cell receptor (beta chain) was captured by sequencing in a study of beta chain features in type 1 diabetes. The overall study: All samples combined gave about 100 million sorted cells for examination. Study results and limitations: PCR might show a preference for shorter templates, equally across patients and controls. Patients showed naive, central memory and Treg TCRB repertoires that appeared more similar than those of healthy donors. All four CD4+ subsets of Type 1 diabetes patients contained TCRB CDR3s that were moderately but significantly shorter.

The whole isolated RNA underwent reverse transcription, so sequencing captured expressed TCRB transcripts. The table came from immunoSEQ multiplex PCR; TCRdb's copy has only in-frame clones and leaves some out. The table records 300,000 to 350,000 clones, roughly 14% of them present only once. The CDR3 covers 15 residues. With V trimmed by 3 bases and J by 7 bases, 8 bases remained unmatched. Germline CDR1 is KGHSH and CDR2 is LQKENI. On this clone itself: Its antigen is still unknown.

Without exception, sorted populations had purity beyond 95%. Sequencing used naive CD4+ T cells from blood. V gene TRBV18 combines with J gene TRBJ1-5; 8 nucleotides match TRBD1. This clonotype originated in a young woman with type 1 diabetes. CDR3 sequence (DNA): TGTGCCAGCTCACCCTATGGACAGGGAGGGCAGCCCCAGCATTTT. This codes for CASSPYGQGGQPQHF. Supplemented by reference TRBV18 and TRBJ1-5, the full variable domain reads NAGVMQNPRHLVRRRGQEARLRCSPMKGHSHVYWYRQLPEEGLKFMVYLQKENIIDESGMPKERFSAEFPKEGPSILRIQQVVRGDSAAYFCASSPYGQGGQPQHFGDGTRLSIL.